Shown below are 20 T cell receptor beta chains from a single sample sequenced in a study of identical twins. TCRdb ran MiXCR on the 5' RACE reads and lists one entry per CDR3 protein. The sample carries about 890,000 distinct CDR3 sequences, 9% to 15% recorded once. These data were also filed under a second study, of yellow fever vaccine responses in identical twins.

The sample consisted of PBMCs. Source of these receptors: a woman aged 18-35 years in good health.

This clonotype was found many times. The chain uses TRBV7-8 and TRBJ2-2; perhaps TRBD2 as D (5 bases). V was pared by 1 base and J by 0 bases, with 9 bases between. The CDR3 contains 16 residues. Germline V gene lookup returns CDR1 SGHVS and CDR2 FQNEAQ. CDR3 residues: CASSLEPSPNTGELFF. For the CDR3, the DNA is TGTGCCAGCAGCTTAGAACCTAGCCCGAACACCGGGGAGCTGTTTTTT.

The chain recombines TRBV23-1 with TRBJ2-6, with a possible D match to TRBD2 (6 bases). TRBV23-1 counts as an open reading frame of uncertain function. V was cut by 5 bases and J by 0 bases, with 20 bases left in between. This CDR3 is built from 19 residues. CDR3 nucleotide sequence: TGCGCCAGCAGTAAGAAGGGACTTCCCTTTTTCTCTGGGGCCAACGTCCTGACTTTC. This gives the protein CASSKKGLPFFSGANVLTF.

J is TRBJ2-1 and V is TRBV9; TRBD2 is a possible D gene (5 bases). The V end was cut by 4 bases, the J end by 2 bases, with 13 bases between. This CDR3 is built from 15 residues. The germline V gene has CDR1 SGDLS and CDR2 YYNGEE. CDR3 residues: CASSISGGPYNEQFF. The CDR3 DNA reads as TGTGCCAGCAGCATCTCAGGCGGGCCCTACAATGAGCAGTTCTTC.

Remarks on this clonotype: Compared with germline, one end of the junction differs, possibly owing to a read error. The CDR3 nucleotides read TGTGCCAGCAGCCCCAAAGTAGGCAGGGGGGACGCAGATACGCGGTATTTT. Translated, it gives CASSPKVGRGDADTRYF. The J gene is TRBJ2-3, the V gene TRBV4-2; TRBD1 is a possible D gene (7 bases). This CDR3 comprises 17 residues. In germline, CDR1 is LGHNA, CDR2 YNFKEQ.

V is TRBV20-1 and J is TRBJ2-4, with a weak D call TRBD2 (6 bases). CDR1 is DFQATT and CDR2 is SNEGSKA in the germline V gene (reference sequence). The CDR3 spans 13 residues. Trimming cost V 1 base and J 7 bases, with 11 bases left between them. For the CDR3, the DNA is TGCAGTGCTAGAGTTGAAGGGAGGAACATTCAGTACTTC. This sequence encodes CSARVEGRNIQYF.

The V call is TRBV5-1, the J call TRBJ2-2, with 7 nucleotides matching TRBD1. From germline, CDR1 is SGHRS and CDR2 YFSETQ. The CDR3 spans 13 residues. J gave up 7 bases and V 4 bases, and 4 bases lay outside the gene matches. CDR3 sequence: CASSPGQVGELFF. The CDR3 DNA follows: TGCGCCAGCAGCCCCGGACAGGTCGGGGAGCTGTTTTTT.

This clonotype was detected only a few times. Here the CDR3 reads CASSLRTGTPQETQYF. The DNA of the CDR3 is TGCGCCAGCAGCCTTCGGACCGGGACACCCCAAGAGACCCAGTACTTC. The chain links TRBV4-1 to TRBJ2-5; D is possibly TRBD1 (6 bases). V was trimmed by 4 bases and J by 1 base, leaving 16 bases between them. Germline loops: CDR1 MGHRA, CDR2 YSYEKL. The CDR3 totals 16 residues.

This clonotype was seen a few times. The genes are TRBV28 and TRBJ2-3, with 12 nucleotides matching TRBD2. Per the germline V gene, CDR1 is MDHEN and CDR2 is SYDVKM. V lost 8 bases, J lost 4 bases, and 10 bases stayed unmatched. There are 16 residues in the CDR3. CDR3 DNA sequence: TGTGCCAGCGGGGGACTAGCGGGCTCCGGGGCAGATACGCAGTATTTT. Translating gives CASGGLAGSGADTQYF.

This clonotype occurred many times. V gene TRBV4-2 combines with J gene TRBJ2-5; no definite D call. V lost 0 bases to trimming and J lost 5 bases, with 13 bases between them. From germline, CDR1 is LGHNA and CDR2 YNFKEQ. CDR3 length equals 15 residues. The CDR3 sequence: CASSQDSHRWETQYF. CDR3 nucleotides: TGTGCCAGCAGCCAAGATTCCCACAGATGGGAGACCCAGTACTTC.

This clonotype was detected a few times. The DNA for the CDR3 is TGCAGTGCTAGGGTGGTCGAGTGGGCGGAATTCACAGATACGCAGTATTTT. It specifies CSARVVEWAEFTDTQYF. The chain combines TRBV20-1 with TRBJ2-3; D uncertain. The V gene's germline CDR1 is DFQATT and CDR2 SNEGSKA (reference sequence). V lost 3 bases to trimming and J lost 2 bases, with 21 bases between them. There are 17 residues in the CDR3.

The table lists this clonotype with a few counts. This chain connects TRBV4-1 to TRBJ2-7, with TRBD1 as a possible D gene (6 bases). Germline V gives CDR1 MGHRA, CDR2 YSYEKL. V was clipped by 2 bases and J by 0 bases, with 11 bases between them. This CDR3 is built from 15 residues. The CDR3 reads CASSQPTGTSYEQYF. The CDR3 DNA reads TGCGCCAGCAGCCAACCCACAGGGACCTCCTACGAGCAGTACTTC.

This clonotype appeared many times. As DNA, the CDR3 is TGTGCCAGCAGTTACTCGACCAGGGGGTCCGATCAGCCCCAGCATTTT. It yields the protein CASSYSTRGSDQPQHF. V usage is TRBV6-2 or TRBV6-3 and J usage is TRBJ1-5, with 7 positions matching TRBD1. J lost 5 bases, V lost 0 bases, and 7 bases had no gene match. Germline V gene sequence: CDR1 MNHEY, CDR2 SVGEGT. This CDR3 comprises 16 residues.

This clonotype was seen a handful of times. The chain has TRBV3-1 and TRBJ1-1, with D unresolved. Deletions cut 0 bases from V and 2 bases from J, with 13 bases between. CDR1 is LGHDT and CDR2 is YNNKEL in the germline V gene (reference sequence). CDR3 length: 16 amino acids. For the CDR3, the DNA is TGTGCCAGCAGCCAAGATTTAGGACGGTTAAACACTGAAGCTTTCTTT. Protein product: CASSQDLGRLNTEAFF.

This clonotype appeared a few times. Here the CDR3 reads CASRPGQSYGYTF. In DNA form, the CDR3 reads TGTGCCAGCAGACCGGGACAGTCATATGGCTACACCTTC. The V call is TRBV7-9, the J call TRBJ1-2; 7 bases match TRBD1. The ends lost 6 bases at V and 5 bases at J; junction bases unmatched: 6. The CDR3 spans 13 residues. CDR1 is SEHNR and CDR2 is FQNEAQ in the germline V gene (reference sequence).

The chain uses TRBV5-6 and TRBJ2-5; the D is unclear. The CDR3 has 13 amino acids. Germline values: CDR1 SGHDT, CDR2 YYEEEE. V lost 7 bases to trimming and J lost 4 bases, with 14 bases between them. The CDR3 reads CASATVGIETQYF. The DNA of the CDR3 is TGTGCCAGCGCGACTGTAGGAATAGAGACCCAGTACTTC.

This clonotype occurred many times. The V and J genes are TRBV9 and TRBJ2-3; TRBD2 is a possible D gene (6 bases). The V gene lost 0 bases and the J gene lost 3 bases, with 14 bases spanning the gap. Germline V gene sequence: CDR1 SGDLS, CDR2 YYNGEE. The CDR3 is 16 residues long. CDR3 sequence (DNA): TGTGCCAGCAGCGTAGGTGGGGCAGGGAGGACAGATACGCAGTATTTT. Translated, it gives CASSVGGAGRTDTQYF. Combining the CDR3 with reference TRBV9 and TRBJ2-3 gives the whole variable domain DSGVTQTPKHLITATGQRVTLRCSPRSGDLSVYWYQQSLDQGLQFLIQYYNGEERAKGNILERFSAQQFPDLHSELNLSSLELGDSALYFCASSVGGAGRTDTQYFGPGTRLTVL.

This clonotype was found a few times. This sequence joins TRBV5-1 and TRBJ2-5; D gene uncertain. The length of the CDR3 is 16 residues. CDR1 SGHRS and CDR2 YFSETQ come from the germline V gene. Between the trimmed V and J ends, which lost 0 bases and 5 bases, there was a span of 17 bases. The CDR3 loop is CASSLAESTRAETQYF. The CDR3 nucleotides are TGCGCCAGCAGCTTGGCCGAGTCAACTCGGGCGGAGACCCAGTACTTC.

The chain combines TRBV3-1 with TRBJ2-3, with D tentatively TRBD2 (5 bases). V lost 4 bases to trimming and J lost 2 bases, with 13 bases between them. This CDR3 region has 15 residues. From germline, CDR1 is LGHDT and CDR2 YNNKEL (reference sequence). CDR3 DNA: TGTGCCAGCAGCCGTGGGAGTTACTTCACAGATACGCAGTATTTT. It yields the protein CASSRGSYFTDTQYF.

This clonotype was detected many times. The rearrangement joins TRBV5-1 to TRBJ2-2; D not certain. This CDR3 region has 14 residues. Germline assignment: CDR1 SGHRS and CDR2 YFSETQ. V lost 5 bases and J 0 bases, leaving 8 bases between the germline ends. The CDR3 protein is CASRETPNTGELFF. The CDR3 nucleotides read TGCGCCAGCAGGGAAACACCGAACACCGGGGAGCTGTTTTTT. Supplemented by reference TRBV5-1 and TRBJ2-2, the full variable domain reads KAGVTQTPRYLIKTRGQQVTLSCSPISGHRSVSWYQQTPGQGLQFLFEYFSETQRNKGNFPGRFSGRQFSNSRSEMNVSTLELGDSALYLCASRETPNTGELFFGEGSRLTVL.

CDR3 nucleotides: TGTGCCGGCCGACGGACAGGACTAAACACCGGGGAGCTGTTTTTT. It yields the protein CAGRRTGLNTGELFF. This rearrangement joins TRBV2 to TRBJ2-2, with D possibly being TRBD1 (7 bases). The CDR3 has 15 amino acids. Looked up from germline, CDR1 is SNHLY and CDR2 is FYNNEI. Deletions cut 11 bases from V and 2 bases from J, with 18 bases between.